This TCR beta chain derives from a study of OX40 agonist ivuxolimab in advanced cancers. For the study at large: The dose of intravenous ivuxolimab that patients received every 2 weeks ranged from 0.01 to 10 mg/kg. Study results and caveats: Clonal expansion was seen in CD4+ and CD8+ blood T cells by week 6 at 0.1 to 3.0 mg/kg.

On this clone: The antigen is undetermined.

Libraries were prepared by immunoSEQ multiplex PCR; TCRdb keeps only in-frame clonotypes and omits some of them. The table includes some 70,000 clones, roughly nine tenths detected once. This CDR3 is 14 amino acids long. V was shortened by 4 bases and J by 5 bases, with 14 bases between the two germline ends. Germline CDR1 MNHEY, CDR2 SVGAGI. V gene TRBV6-5 combines with J gene TRBJ2-5; possibly TRBD2 for D (5 bases). The sample in question was CD4+ or CD8+ T cells sorted from blood, obtained in a trial of the OX40 agonist ivuxolimab. The sequence was obtained from an adult with an advanced solid tumor such as melanoma, head and neck, liver or kidney cancer. As DNA, the CDR3 is TGTGCCAGCAGTTCCCCTGAGGGCTCGGAGACCCAGTACTTC. Encoded protein: CASSSPEGSETQYF.